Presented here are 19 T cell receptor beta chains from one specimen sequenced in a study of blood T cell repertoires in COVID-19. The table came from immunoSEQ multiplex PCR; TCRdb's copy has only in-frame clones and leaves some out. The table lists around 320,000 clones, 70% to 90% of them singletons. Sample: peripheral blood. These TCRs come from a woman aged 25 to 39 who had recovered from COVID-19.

CDR3 nucleotides: TGTGCCAGCAGCGGAGACAGGGCTCAACTCTCCTACGAGCAGTACTTC. This gives the protein CASSGDRAQLSYEQYF. The chain couples TRBV7-2 to TRBJ2-7; 7 bases are shared with TRBD1. Germline V gives CDR1 SGHTA, CDR2 FQGNSA. The CDR3 runs 16 residues. Trimming removed 5 bases from V and 0 bases from J; junction bases left unmatched: 10.

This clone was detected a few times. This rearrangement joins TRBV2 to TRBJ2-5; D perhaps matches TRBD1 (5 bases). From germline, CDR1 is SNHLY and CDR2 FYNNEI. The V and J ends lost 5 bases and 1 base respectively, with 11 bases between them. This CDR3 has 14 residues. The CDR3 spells CASSTQGSQETQYF. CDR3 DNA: TGTGCCAGCAGTACCCAGGGATCCCAAGAGACCCAGTACTTC.

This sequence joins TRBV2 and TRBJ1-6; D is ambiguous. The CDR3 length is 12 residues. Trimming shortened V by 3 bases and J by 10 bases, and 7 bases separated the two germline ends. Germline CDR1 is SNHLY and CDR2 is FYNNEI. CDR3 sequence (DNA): TGTGCCAGCAGTGACAGCGTCTCACCCCTCCACTTT. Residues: CASSDSVSPLHF.

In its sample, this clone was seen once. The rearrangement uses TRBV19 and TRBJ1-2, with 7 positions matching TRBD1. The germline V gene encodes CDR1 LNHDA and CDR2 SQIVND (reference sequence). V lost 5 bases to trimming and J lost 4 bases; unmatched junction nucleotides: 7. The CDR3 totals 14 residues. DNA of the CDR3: TGTGCCAGTAGTCCCGGGACAGCCGTCTATGGCTACACCTTC. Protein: CASSPGTAVYGYTF.

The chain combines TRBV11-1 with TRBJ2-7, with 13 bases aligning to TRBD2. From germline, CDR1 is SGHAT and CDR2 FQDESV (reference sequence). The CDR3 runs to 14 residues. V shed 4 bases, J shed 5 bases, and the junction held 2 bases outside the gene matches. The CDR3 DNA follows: TGTGCCAGCAGCTCACTAGCGGGGGGGAACGAGCAGTACTTC. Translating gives CASSSLAGGNEQYF. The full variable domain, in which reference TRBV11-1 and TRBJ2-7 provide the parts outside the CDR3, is EAEVAQSPRYKITEKSQAVAFWCDPISGHATLYWYRQILGQGPELLVQFQDESVVDDSQLPKDRFSAERLKGVDSTLKIQPAELGDSAMYLCASSSLAGGNEQYFGPGTRLTVT.

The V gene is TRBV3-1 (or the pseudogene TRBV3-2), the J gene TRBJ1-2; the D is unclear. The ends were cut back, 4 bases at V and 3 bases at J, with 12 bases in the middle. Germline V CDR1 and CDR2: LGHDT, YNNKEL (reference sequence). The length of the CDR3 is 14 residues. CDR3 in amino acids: CASSRTGMYYGYTF. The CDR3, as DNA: TGTGCCAGCAGCCGCACCGGGATGTACTATGGCTACACCTTC.

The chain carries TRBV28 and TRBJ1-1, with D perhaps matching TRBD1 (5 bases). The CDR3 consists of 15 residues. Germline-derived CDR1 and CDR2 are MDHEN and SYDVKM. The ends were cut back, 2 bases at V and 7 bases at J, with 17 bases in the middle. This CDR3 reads CASSLIPPPTVEAFF. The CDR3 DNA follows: TGTGCCAGCAGTTTAATCCCCCCCCCGACAGTTGAAGCTTTCTTT. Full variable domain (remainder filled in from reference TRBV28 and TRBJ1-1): DVKVTQSSRYLVKRTGEKVFLECVQDMDHENMFWYRQDPGLGLRLIYFSYDVKMKEKGDIPEGYSVSREKKERFSLILESASTNQTSMYLCASSLIPPPTVEAFFGQGTRLTVV.

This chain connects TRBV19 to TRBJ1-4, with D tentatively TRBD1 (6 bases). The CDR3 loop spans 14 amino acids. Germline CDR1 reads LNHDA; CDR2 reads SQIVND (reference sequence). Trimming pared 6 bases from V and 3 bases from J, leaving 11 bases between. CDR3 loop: CASSTGTSNEKLFF. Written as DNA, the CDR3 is TGTGCCAGTAGCACAGGGACCTCTAATGAAAAACTGTTTTTT. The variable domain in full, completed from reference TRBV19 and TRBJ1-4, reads DGGITQSPKYLFRKEGQNVTLSCEQNLNHDAMYWYRQDPGQGLRLIYYSQIVNDFQKGDIAEGYSVSREKKESFPLTVTSAQKNPTAFYLCASSTGTSNEKLFFGSGTQLSVL.

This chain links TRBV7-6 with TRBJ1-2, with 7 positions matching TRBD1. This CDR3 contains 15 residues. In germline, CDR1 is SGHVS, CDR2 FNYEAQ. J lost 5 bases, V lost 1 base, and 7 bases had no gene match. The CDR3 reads CASSLGGQLFYGYTF. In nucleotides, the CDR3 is TGTGCCAGCAGCTTAGGGGGACAGCTCTTTTATGGCTACACCTTC.

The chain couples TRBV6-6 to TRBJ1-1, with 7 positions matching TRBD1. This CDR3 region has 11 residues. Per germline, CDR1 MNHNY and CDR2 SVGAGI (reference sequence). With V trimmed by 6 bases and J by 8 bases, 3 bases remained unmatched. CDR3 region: CASSRDREAFF. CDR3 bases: TGTGCCAGCAGCCGGGACAGAGAAGCTTTCTTT.

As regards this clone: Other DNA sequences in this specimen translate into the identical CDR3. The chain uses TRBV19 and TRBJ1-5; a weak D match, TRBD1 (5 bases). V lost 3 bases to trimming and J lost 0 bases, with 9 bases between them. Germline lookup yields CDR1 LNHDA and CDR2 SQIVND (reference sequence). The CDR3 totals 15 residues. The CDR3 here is CASSIQGYSNQPQHF. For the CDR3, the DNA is TGTGCCAGTAGTATTCAGGGTTATAGCAATCAGCCCCAGCATTTT.

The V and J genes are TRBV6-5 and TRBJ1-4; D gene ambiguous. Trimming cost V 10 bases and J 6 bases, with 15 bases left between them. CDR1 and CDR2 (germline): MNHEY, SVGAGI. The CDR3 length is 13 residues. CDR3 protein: CATGRGGDEKLFF. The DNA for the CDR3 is TGTGCCACCGGTCGGGGAGGTGATGAAAAACTGTTTTTT.

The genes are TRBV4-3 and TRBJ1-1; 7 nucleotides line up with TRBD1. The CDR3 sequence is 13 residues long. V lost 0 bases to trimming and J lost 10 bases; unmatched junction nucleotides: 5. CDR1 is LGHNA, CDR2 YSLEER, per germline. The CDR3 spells CASSQEKGTVAFF. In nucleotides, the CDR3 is TGCGCCAGCAGCCAAGAGAAGGGGACAGTAGCTTTCTTT.

The CDR3 DNA reads TGTGCCAGCAGCCAAGATGCGTCCGCGGGGGGCGGGTACGAGCAGTACTTC. Translation gives CASSQDASAGGGYEQYF. The V gene is TRBV4-2, the J gene TRBJ2-7; TRBD2 matches 8 bases. The CDR3 length is 17 residues. Losses at the gene ends were 0 bases for V and 4 bases for J; bases not matched to a gene: 11. The V gene's germline CDR1 is LGHNA and CDR2 YNFKEQ.

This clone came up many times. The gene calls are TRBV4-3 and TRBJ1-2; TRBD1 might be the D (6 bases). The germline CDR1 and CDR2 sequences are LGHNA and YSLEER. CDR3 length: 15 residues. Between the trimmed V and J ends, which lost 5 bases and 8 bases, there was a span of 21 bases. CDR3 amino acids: CASSFQDSAGEGYTF. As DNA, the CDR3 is TGCGCCAGCAGCTTCCAGGACAGCGCCGGCGAAGGCTACACCTTC.

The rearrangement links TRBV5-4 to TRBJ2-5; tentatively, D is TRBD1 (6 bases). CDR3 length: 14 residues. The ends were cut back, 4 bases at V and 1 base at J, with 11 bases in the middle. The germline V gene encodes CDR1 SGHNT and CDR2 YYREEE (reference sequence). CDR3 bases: TGTGCCAGCAGCAGGGCACAGGGCCAAGAGACCCAGTACTTC. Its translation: CASSRAQGQETQYF.

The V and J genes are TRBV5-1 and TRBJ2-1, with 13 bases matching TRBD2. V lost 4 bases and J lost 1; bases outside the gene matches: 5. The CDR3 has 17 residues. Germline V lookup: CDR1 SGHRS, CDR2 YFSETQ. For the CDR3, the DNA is TGCGCCAGCAGCCCAAGACTAGCGGGGGGATCCTACAATGAGCAGTTCTTC. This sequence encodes CASSPRLAGGSYNEQFF.

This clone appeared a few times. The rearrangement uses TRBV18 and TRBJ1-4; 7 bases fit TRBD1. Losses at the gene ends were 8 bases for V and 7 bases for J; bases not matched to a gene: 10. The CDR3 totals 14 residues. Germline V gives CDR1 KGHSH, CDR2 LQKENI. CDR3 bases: TGTGCCAGCGGAGAACAGGGGTCTGCTGAAAAACTGTTTTTT. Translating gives CASGEQGSAEKLFF.

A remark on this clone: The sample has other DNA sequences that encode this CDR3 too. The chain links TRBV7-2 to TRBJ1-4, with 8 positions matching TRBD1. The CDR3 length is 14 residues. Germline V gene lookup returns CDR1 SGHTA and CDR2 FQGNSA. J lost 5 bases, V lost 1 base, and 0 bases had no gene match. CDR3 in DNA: TGTGCCAGCAGCTTAGGACAGGGGAATGAAAAACTGTTTTTT. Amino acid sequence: CASSLGQGNEKLFF.